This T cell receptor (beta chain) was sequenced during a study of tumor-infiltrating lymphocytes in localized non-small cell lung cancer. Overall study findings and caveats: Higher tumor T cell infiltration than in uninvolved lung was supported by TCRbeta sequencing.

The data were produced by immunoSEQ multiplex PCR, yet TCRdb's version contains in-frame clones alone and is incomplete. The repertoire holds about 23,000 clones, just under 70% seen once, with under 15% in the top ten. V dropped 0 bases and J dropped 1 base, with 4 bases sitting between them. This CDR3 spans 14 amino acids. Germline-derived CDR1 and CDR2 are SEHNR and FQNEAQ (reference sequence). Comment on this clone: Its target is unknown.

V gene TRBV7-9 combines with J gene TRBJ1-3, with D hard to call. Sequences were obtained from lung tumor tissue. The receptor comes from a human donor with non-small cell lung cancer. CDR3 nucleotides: TGTGCCAGCAGCTTAGCGGCGTCTGGAAACACCATATATTTT. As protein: CASSLAASGNTIYF.